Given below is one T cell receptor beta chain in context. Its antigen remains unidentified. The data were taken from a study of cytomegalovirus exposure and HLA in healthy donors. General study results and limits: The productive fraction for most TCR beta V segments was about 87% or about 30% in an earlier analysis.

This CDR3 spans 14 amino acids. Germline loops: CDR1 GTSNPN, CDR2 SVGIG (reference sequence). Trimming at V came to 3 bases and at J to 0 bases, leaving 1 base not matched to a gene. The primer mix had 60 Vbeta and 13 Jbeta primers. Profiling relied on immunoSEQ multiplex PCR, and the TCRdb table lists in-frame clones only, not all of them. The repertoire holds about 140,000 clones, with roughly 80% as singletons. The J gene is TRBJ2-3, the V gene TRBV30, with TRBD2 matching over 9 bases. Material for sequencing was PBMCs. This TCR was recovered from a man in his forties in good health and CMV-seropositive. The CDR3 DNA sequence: TGTGCCTGGAGGCTAGCGGGGAGCACAGATACGCAGTATTTT. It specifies CAWRLAGSTDTQYF.